The TCR beta chain described here comes from a study of blood T cell repertoires in COVID-19. Profiling relied on immunoSEQ multiplex PCR, and the TCRdb table lists in-frame clones only, not all of them. The repertoire consists of roughly 190,000 clones, with approximately 86% occurring once and the leading ten covering around 1.1%. CDR3 length: 15 amino acids. Looked up from germline, CDR1 is SGHRS and CDR2 is YFSETQ. J lost 5 bases, V lost 5 bases, and 12 bases had no gene match. Sequencing was done on a sample of peripheral blood. The chain uses TRBV5-1 and TRBJ2-5, with TRBD2 identical over 7 bases. The TCR was taken from a man younger than 40 with acute or convalescent COVID-19. The CDR3 is CASSSRAGVKETQYF. The CDR3 coding sequence is TGCGCCAGCAGTTCCAGGGCGGGAGTTAAGGAGACCCAGTACTTC.